This paragraph reports one T cell receptor beta chain. Sequencing was performed with immunoSEQ multiplex PCR; in TCRdb, only in-frame clones are kept and a portion is missing. The sample yields 68,000 or so clones, 86% seen once. This CDR3 has 14 amino acids. Trimming pared 6 bases from V and 4 bases from J, leaving 16 bases between. Germline V gene lookup returns CDR1 MDHEN and CDR2 SYDVKM. The data originate from a study of blood T cell repertoires in COVID-19. Across the study: Samples representing acute and convalescent COVID-19 were sourced from the United States, Italy and Spain. T cells, B-cell-depleted T cells, or PBMCs supplied cDNA or gDNA.

The material sequenced was peripheral blood. This receptor was obtained from a man aged 45-65 years with acute or convalescent COVID-19. The chain carries TRBV28 and TRBJ2-7; D may be TRBD2 (6 bases). CDR3 protein: CASSLRGRQYEQYF. The CDR3 DNA reads as TGTGCCAGCAGCCTCCGGGGGAGGCAGTACGAGCAGTACTTC.